This TCR beta chain was identified during a study of response to subunit inactivated influenza vaccine. TCRdb re-derived calls from the RT-PCR reads in MiXCR, one entry per CDR3 protein. This sample carries about 310,000 distinct CDR3 sequences, 20% to 25% of them seen once, and the ten largest clones take around 10%. Worth noting for this clonotype: Its antigen is currently unknown.

With 4 bases removed from V and 4 bases from J, the gap between germline ends came to 13 bases. This CDR3 contains 13 residues. Per germline, CDR1 DFQATT and CDR2 SNEGSKA (reference sequence). Study-level points and caveats: Authors suggested each seasonal flu vaccination may recruit only limited numbers of new T cells.

The chain is built from TRBV20-1 and TRBJ1-2; perhaps TRBD1 as D (5 bases). The source is a man between 50 and 69 years old who received an inactivated influenza vaccine. The input for sequencing was PBMCs from blood, taken 21 months after vaccination. The CDR3 protein is CSAIQRGGYGYTF. DNA for the CDR3: TGCAGTGCTATACAAAGGGGCGGCTATGGCTACACCTTC.